Below, 26 T cell receptor beta chains from the same sample are listed, as sequenced in a study of blood T cell repertoires in COVID-19. The protocol was immunoSEQ multiplex PCR, while the TCRdb copy is restricted to in-frame clones and leaves out a portion. The repertoire holds approximately 86,000 clones, with roughly 80% as singletons. The sample comprised peripheral blood. These receptors were obtained from a woman between 65 and 79 years old with acute or convalescent COVID-19.

V gene TRBV6-5 combines with J gene TRBJ2-7; D might be TRBD2 (6 bases). This CDR3 has 15 amino acids. Trimming stripped 1 base from V and 4 bases from J, with 14 bases between. Germline V gene lookup returns CDR1 MNHEY and CDR2 SVGAGI. The CDR3 bases are TGTGCCAGCAGTTACTTGGGACTGACACCTTACGAGCAGTACTTC. Protein product: CASSYLGLTPYEQYF.

The V and J genes are TRBV5-1 and TRBJ1-3, with 12 bases fitting TRBD1. The CDR3 sequence is 15 residues long. J lost 4 bases, V lost 5 bases, and 4 bases had no gene match. Per the germline V gene, CDR1 is SGHRS and CDR2 is YFSETQ. The CDR3 DNA reads TGCGCCAGCAGATGGGACAGGGGGCGAGGAAACACCATATATTTT. This gives the protein CASRWDRGRGNTIYF. Variable domain in full (rest from reference TRBV5-1 and TRBJ1-3): KAGVTQTPRYLIKTRGQQVTLSCSPISGHRSVSWYQQTPGQGLQFLFEYFSETQRNKGNFPGRFSGRQFSNSRSEMNVSTLELGDSALYLCASRWDRGRGNTIYFGEGSWLTVV.

The V gene is TRBV6-6, the J gene TRBJ1-3; D call uncertain. Germline CDR1 reads MNHNY; CDR2 reads SVGAGI (reference sequence). V was cut by 10 bases and J by 1 base, with 8 bases left in between. The CDR3 is 12 residues long. The CDR3 loop is CATAGSGNTIYF. Written as DNA, the CDR3 is TGTGCCACCGCCGGGTCTGGAAACACCATATATTTT.

This clone was observed once. The CDR3 sequence: CASSFLSGRASGANVLTF. The CDR3 DNA sequence: TGTGCCAGCAGCTTTCTTAGCGGGAGGGCCTCTGGGGCCAACGTCCTGACTTTC. The V and J genes are TRBV7-2 and TRBJ2-6; 11 bases map to TRBD2. Germline V lookup: CDR1 SGHTA, CDR2 FQGNSA. The CDR3 runs 18 residues. After removal of 3 bases from V and 0 bases from J, the junction contained 4 bases not matched to a gene.

The genes are TRBV6-1 and TRBJ2-3; TRBD2 is a possible D gene (6 bases). CDR3 length: 13 amino acids. The V gene lost 1 base and the J gene lost 8 bases, with 10 bases spanning the gap. From germline, CDR1 is MNHNS and CDR2 SASEGT. CDR3 in amino acids: CASSEGTTLTQYF. CDR3 bases: TGTGCCAGCAGTGAAGGGACTACTCTTACGCAGTATTTT.

The gene calls are TRBV14 and TRBJ1-1; 7 bases align to TRBD1. Germline V lookup: CDR1 SGHDN, CDR2 FVKESK. The V segment lost 1 base and the J segment 4 bases; nucleotides outside the gene matches: 3. The CDR3 loop spans 14 amino acids. The CDR3 loop is CASSQVSGGTEAFF. The CDR3 DNA sequence: TGTGCCAGCAGCCAAGTATCAGGGGGCACTGAAGCTTTCTTT.

J is TRBJ2-1 and V is TRBV5-1; 10 bases map to TRBD2. CDR1 SGHRS and CDR2 YFSETQ come from the germline V gene. With 5 bases clipped from V and 6 bases from J, the junction kept 8 bases outside the gene matches. CDR3 length: 15 residues. CDR3 nucleotide sequence: TGCGCCAGCAGAAAACTAGCGGGGCTGCGCAATGAGCAGTTCTTC. Its translation is CASRKLAGLRNEQFF.

The CDR3 coding sequence is TGTGCCAGCAGCTCCCTAGGTCAACCAGACGGGGAGCTGTTTTTT. Translation gives CASSSLGQPDGELFF. The chain recombines TRBV5-5 with TRBJ2-2; no firm D call. The V gene lost 3 bases and the J gene lost 7 bases, with 16 bases spanning the gap. This CDR3 spans 15 amino acids. CDR1 and CDR2 (germline): SGHKS, YYEKEE (reference sequence).

The CDR3 here is CASSQDSSGGYQPQHF. CDR3 DNA sequence: TGTGCCAGCAGCCAAGACTCTTCAGGGGGCTATCAGCCCCAGCATTTT. The chain uses TRBV4-2 and TRBJ1-5; 8 bases match TRBD1. The junction had 6 bases not matched to a gene; V was cut back by 0 bases and J by 5 bases. The CDR3 is made up of 16 amino acids. Germline V gives CDR1 LGHNA, CDR2 YNFKEQ.

V gene TRBV7-9 combines with J gene TRBJ2-7, with 7 positions matching TRBD2. The CDR3 contains 15 residues. The J segment lost 6 bases and the V segment lost 6 bases, leaving 14 bases of the junction unmatched. Per the germline V gene, CDR1 is SEHNR and CDR2 is FQNEAQ (reference sequence). CDR3 loop: CASSSSGTTSGEQYF. The CDR3 DNA sequence: TGTGCCAGCAGTTCCTCCGGGACTACCTCTGGCGAGCAGTACTTC. The full variable domain, with the rest looked up from reference TRBV7-9 and TRBJ2-7, is DTGVSQNPRHKITKRGQNVTFRCDPISEHNRLYWYRQTLGQGPEFLTYFQNEAQLEKSRLLSDRFSAERPKGSFSTLEIQRTEQGDSAMYLCASSSSGTTSGEQYFGPGTRLTVT.

A few counts support this clone. This CDR3 is CASGAGLGYGYTF. The CDR3 region has the DNA TGTGCCAGCGGGGCAGGGTTGGGCTATGGCTACACCTTC. The chain has TRBV2 and TRBJ1-2, with D perhaps TRBD1 (5 bases). V lost 8 bases and J lost 4, with 14 bases in between. The CDR3 is made up of 13 amino acids. Germline V gene lookup returns CDR1 SNHLY and CDR2 FYNNEI.

Details on this clone: In the same sample, other DNA sequences code for this CDR3. The chain employs TRBV3-1 (or the pseudogene TRBV3-2) and TRBJ2-2, with D possibly TRBD1 on 6 matching bases. V was cut by 6 bases and J by 2 bases, with 13 bases left in between. Germline CDR1 is LGHDT and CDR2 is YNNKEL (reference sequence). The CDR3 covers 15 residues. The CDR3 nucleotides read TGTGCCAGCAGTCCTACCAGGGGAAACACCGGGGAGCTGTTTTTT. This codes for CASSPTRGNTGELFF.

This clone showed up just a few times. The J gene is TRBJ2-7, the V gene TRBV7-3, with 9 bases matching TRBD1. With V trimmed by 5 bases and J by 6 bases, 5 bases remained unmatched. In germline, CDR1 is SGHTA, CDR2 FQGTGA. The CDR3 sequence is 13 residues long. CDR3 coding DNA: TGTGCCAGCAGCGCCACAGGGGGCCTCGAGCAGTACTTC. Encoded protein: CASSATGGLEQYF.

The V gene is TRBV14, the J gene TRBJ1-2, with 8 bases that match TRBD1. V lost 1 base and J lost 3; bases outside the gene matches: 4. The CDR3 totals 15 residues. Germline CDR1 is SGHDN and CDR2 is FVKESK. CDR3 residues: CASSQVVGQDYGYTF. The CDR3 DNA follows: TGTGCCAGCAGCCAAGTCGTGGGACAGGACTATGGCTACACCTTC.

This sequence joins TRBV6-2 or TRBV6-3 and TRBJ2-1, with 10 bases aligning to TRBD1. V shed 2 bases, J shed 7 bases, and the junction held 5 bases outside the gene matches. CDR1 is MNHEY and CDR2 is SVGEGT in the germline V gene. This CDR3 spans 15 amino acids. The CDR3 sequence is CASSYMGQGLNEQFF. CDR3 nucleotide sequence: TGTGCCAGCAGTTACATGGGACAGGGGCTGAATGAGCAGTTCTTC.

J is TRBJ2-7 and V is TRBV11-2, with TRBD1 matching over 10 bases. This CDR3 region has 14 residues. Trimming took 5 bases from V and 2 from J; bases not matched to a gene: 3. From germline, CDR1 is SGHAT and CDR2 FQNNGV. The CDR3 region has the DNA TGTGCCAGCAGCCCCGGGACAGGGGCCTACGAGCAGTACTTC. It codes for CASSPGTGAYEQYF. Complete variable domain (other parts from reference TRBV11-2 and TRBJ2-7): EAGVAQSPRYKIIEKRQSVAFWCNPISGHATLYWYQQILGQGPKLLIQFQNNGVVDDSQLPKDRFSAERLKGVDSTLKIQPAKLEDSAVYLCASSPGTGAYEQYFGPGTRLTVT.

The genes are TRBV6-1 and TRBJ1-5; 7 bases fit TRBD1. Looked up from germline, CDR1 is MNHNS and CDR2 is SASEGT. This CDR3 has 15 residues. Trimming at V came to 2 bases and at J to 4 bases, leaving 5 bases not matched to a gene. CDR3 bases: TGTGCCAGCAGTGAAAGGGACAGCTTAAATCAGCCCCAGCATTTT. Protein product: CASSERDSLNQPQHF.

The rearrangement uses TRBV28 and TRBJ1-4; TRBD1 might be the D (6 bases). V lost 6 bases to trimming and J lost 7 bases, with 15 bases between them. The CDR3 length is 14 residues. CDR1 is MDHEN and CDR2 is SYDVKM in the germline V gene. This CDR3 reads CASSRQDLTEKLFF. CDR3 DNA: TGTGCCAGCAGCCGACAGGATCTGACTGAAAAACTGTTTTTT.

The J gene is TRBJ2-3, the V gene TRBV5-4, with 7 bases identical to TRBD2. The CDR3 has 16 residues. The germline V gene has CDR1 SGHNT and CDR2 YYREEE (reference sequence). Germline trimming cut 4 bases from V and 0 bases from J; bases unmatched to any gene: 8. CDR3 sequence reads: CASSPGGTHSTDTQYF. The CDR3, as DNA: TGTGCCAGCAGCCCCGGGGGGACCCACAGCACAGATACGCAGTATTTT.

This clone appeared a single time. In the same sample, other DNA sequences code for this CDR3. The chain uses TRBV28 and TRBJ1-1; 7 bases fit TRBD1. The CDR3 is 15 residues long. Trimming at V came to 5 bases and at J to 0 bases, leaving 6 bases not matched to a gene. From germline, CDR1 is MDHEN and CDR2 SYDVKM. In nucleotides, the CDR3 is TGTGCCAGCAGTCTGCCGGGACAGCTGAACACTGAAGCTTTCTTT. Protein: CASSLPGQLNTEAFF.

CDR3 coding DNA: TGTGCCAGCAGCCCTACAGGGAGTCAAGAGACCCAGTACTTC. Its protein is CASSPTGSQETQYF. The gene calls are TRBV9 and TRBJ2-5, with D perhaps matching TRBD1 (6 bases). The CDR3 is 14 residues long. Trimming took 4 bases from V and 2 from J, leaving 12 bases between them. Germline-derived CDR1 and CDR2 are SGDLS and YYNGEE. The variable domain in full, with the rest retrieved from reference TRBV9 and TRBJ2-5, is DSGVTQTPKHLITATGQRVTLRCSPRSGDLSVYWYQQSLDQGLQFLIQYYNGEERAKGNILERFSAQQFPDLHSELNLSSLELGDSALYFCASSPTGSQETQYFGPGTRLLVL.

This clone is medium-sized in the sample. This chain links TRBV14 with TRBJ1-2; maybe TRBD1 (6 bases). The CDR3 runs to 14 residues. The V end lost 1 base, the J end lost 4 bases, and 10 bases lay between the germline ends. Germline assignment: CDR1 SGHDN and CDR2 FVKESK. The CDR3 is CASSQAGGGYGYTF. The CDR3 bases are TGTGCCAGCAGCCAAGCGGGGGGCGGCTATGGCTACACCTTC.

The CDR3 protein is CASSFILTGAYNEQFF. The CDR3 nucleotides are TGTGCCAGCAGCTTTATTCTGACAGGCGCCTACAATGAGCAGTTCTTC. The chain employs TRBV5-5 and TRBJ2-1; the D gene is possibly TRBD1 (6 bases). The germline gives CDR1 SGHKS, CDR2 YYEKEE (reference sequence). The CDR3 is made up of 16 amino acids. V lost 2 bases to trimming and J lost 2 bases, with 14 bases between them.

The rearrangement links TRBV7-3 to TRBJ1-5, with 7 bases matching TRBD1. This CDR3 is built from 16 residues. J was trimmed by 0 bases and V by 7 bases; bases with no gene match: 9. Germline values: CDR1 SGHTA, CDR2 FQGTGA. The CDR3 is CASIGRGKYSNQPQHF. The CDR3 bases are TGTGCCAGCATCGGCAGGGGGAAATATAGCAATCAGCCCCAGCATTTT.

J is TRBJ2-3 and V is TRBV7-2, with a tentative D call TRBD1 (5 bases). CDR1 and CDR2 from the germline V gene are SGHTA and FQGNSA. This CDR3 is built from 15 residues. Trimming pared 5 bases from V and 0 bases from J, leaving 12 bases between. Here the CDR3 DNA reads TGTGCCAGCAGCGTATACAGGTCAAGCACAGATACGCAGTATTTT. Translating gives CASSVYRSSTDTQYF.

The V call is TRBV18, the J call TRBJ2-2, with 9 bases aligning to TRBD2. With 1 base clipped from V and 3 bases from J, the junction kept 12 bases outside the gene matches. Germline V gene lookup returns CDR1 KGHSH and CDR2 LQKENI. This CDR3 contains 19 residues. The CDR3 DNA is TGTGCCAGCTCACCACAAGCGGGGGGACTATATTTGGACACCGGGGAGCTGTTTTTT. Translation gives CASSPQAGGLYLDTGELFF.